This T cell receptor (beta chain) was profiled in a study of T cell responses to AZD1222 COVID-19 vaccine. Notes on the study in general: Only five to seven AZD1222 recipients tested seropositive at baseline.

Note on this clone: Its specificity is unknown.

Germline assignment: CDR1 SGHTS and CDR2 YDEGEE. V was pared by 3 bases and J by 3 bases, with 4 bases of the junction left unmatched. CDR3 length: 15 amino acids. The data were produced by immunoSEQ multiplex PCR, yet TCRdb's version contains in-frame clones alone and is incomplete. The data contain under 40,000 clones, about four fifths of them seen just once; the ten biggest clones take up about 4%. The TCR comes from an adult who received the AZD1222 COVID-19 vaccine. The starting material was peripheral blood, obtained 28 days after the second AZD1222 dose. V usage is TRBV5-8 and J usage is TRBJ2-3; 10 bases are a match to TRBD1. The CDR3, as DNA: TGTGCCAGCAGCTCCCGGGACAGGGGAACAGATACGCAGTATTTT. This gives the protein CASSSRDRGTDTQYF.